These 9 T cell receptor beta chains were all obtained from the same sample, sequenced in a study of human T cells and chemical hapten exposure. Each CDR3 protein is one row after TCRdb ran MiXCR on the RACE reads. The data hold 330,000 or so distinct CDR3 sequences, with nearly 6.5% observed a single time. Time point given: patch test 2, 6 weeks after DPC sensitization. As for treatment: therapeutic diphenylcyclopropenone sensitization with weekly scalp DPC. The specimen comprised whole blood, sampled in connection with sensitization to the hapten diphenylcyclopropenone (DPC). Receptors originate from a woman aged 18-29 years with alopecia areata. Some clones in this sample may be carry-over from other donors' samples.

This clonotype was seen repeatedly, ten times or more. The chain carries TRBV5-4 and TRBJ2-3; 7 nucleotides align to TRBD2. V gave up 0 bases and J gave up 12 bases; unmatched junction bases: 4. CDR1 is SGHNT, CDR2 YYREEE, per germline (reference sequence). The length of the CDR3 is 12 residues. The CDR3 region has the DNA TGTGCCAGCAGCTTGGGAGCGGGGTTCCAGTATTTT. Translation gives CASSLGAGFQYF.

The table lists this clonotype with many counts. V usage is TRBV29-1 and J usage is TRBJ1-5, with 10 nucleotides matching TRBD1. The trim removed 6 bases at V and 7 bases at J, leaving 12 bases unmatched. The V gene's germline CDR1 is SQVTM and CDR2 ANQGSEA. This CDR3 region has 15 residues. The CDR3 is CSVADGTGAKQPQHF. The DNA of the CDR3 is TGCAGCGTCGCAGACGGGACAGGGGCAAAGCAGCCCCAGCATTTT.

In this sample, this clonotype turned up a few times. The chain is built from TRBV5-6 and TRBJ2-3, with 7 bases identical to TRBD1. Germline V lookup: CDR1 SGHDT, CDR2 YYEEEE. This CDR3 region has 17 residues. The J segment lost 4 bases and the V segment lost 4 bases, leaving 15 bases of the junction unmatched. CDR3 DNA sequence: TGTGCCAGCAGCCACCCCATACTGACAGGGCGTGCAGATACGCAGTATTTT. This encodes CASSHPILTGRADTQYF.

On this clonotype itself: This may arise from a read error, as a much more abundant clone is one base away. The chain combines TRBV29-1 with TRBJ2-3, with D perhaps matching TRBD1 (6 bases). Looked up from germline, CDR1 is SQVTM and CDR2 is ANQGSEA. This CDR3 contains 16 residues. The V gene lost 5 bases and the J gene lost 1 base, with 19 bases spanning the gap. The CDR3 sequence is CSVKGHRAHRTDTQYF. The DNA for the CDR3 is TGCAGCGTTAAAGGTCACAGGGCCCACCGCACAGATACGCAGTATTTT.

This clonotype was observed many times. The chain couples TRBV6-5 to TRBJ1-2, with D hard to call. Trimming pared 0 bases from V and 0 bases from J, leaving 11 bases between. The V gene's germline CDR1 is MNHEY and CDR2 SVGAGI. This CDR3 is built from 16 residues. CDR3 in amino acids: CASSYSFRSANYGYTF. In DNA, the CDR3 is TGTGCCAGCAGTTACTCGTTTAGGTCCGCTAACTATGGCTACACCTTC.

This clonotype occurred a few times. The chain has TRBV29-1 and TRBJ2-3; possibly TRBD1 for D (5 bases). Trimming cost V 3 bases and J 1 base, with 14 bases left between them. The germline CDR1 and CDR2 sequences are SQVTM and ANQGSEA. The CDR3 spans 15 residues. The CDR3 spells CSVDPQGSGTDTQYF. CDR3 coding DNA: TGCAGCGTTGATCCCCAGGGTTCGGGCACAGATACGCAGTATTTT.

The chain uses TRBV6-2 or TRBV6-3 and TRBJ2-3, with TRBD1 identical over 10 bases. After removal of 10 bases from V and 3 bases from J, the junction contained 7 bases not matched to a gene. Germline V CDR1 and CDR2: MNHEY, SVGEGT. The CDR3 is 14 residues long. CDR3 DNA: TGTGCCATCCGAAGACAGGGGGCTACAGATACGCAGTATTTT. Its protein is CAIRRQGATDTQYF.

There are many counts of this clonotype. The J gene is TRBJ1-6, the V gene TRBV10-3, with D uncertain. V lost 3 bases and J lost 8, with 8 bases in between. CDR3 size: 13 residues. The germline V gene encodes CDR1 ENHRY and CDR2 SYGVKD. The CDR3: CAISDGQDSPLHF. CDR3 nucleotides: TGTGCCATCAGTGACGGGCAGGATTCACCCCTCCACTTT.

This clonotype has at least ten counts. The V gene is TRBV6-5, the J gene TRBJ1-2; possible D gene TRBD1, 5 bases. CDR1 and CDR2 (germline): MNHEY, SVGAGI. The CDR3 contains 14 residues. Trimming left V 2 bases short and J 4 bases short, with 11 bases between. The CDR3 bases are TGTGCCAGCAGTTACACTCTGGGGGGCTATGGCTACACCTTC. It codes for CASSYTLGGYGYTF.